These 5 T cell receptor beta chains share one sample of origin, sequenced in a study of follicular helper T cells after annual influenza vaccination. TCRdb keeps only in-frame clones here, not all; method: immunoSEQ multiplex PCR. The top ten clones hold roughly 3.5% of a sample with 9,500 to 15,000 clones, 60% to 80% of them seen once. The time point is: 2015-2016 season, pre-vaccination. This material consisted of CXCR5+ CD38- circulating T follicular helper cells from blood, taken on the day of influenza vaccination. Sample subset: circulating Tfh, non-naive CD4+CXCR5+PD-1+ (ICOS+CD38+ or ICOS-CD38-). These receptors all come from an adult who received the influenza vaccine.

This clone showed up just once. This chain links TRBV18 with TRBJ2-4; D possibly corresponds to TRBD2 (6 bases). The CDR3 extends over 15 amino acids. Germline assignment: CDR1 KGHSH and CDR2 LQKENI. V was shortened by 2 bases and J by 6 bases, with 14 bases between the two germline ends. This CDR3 is CASSPGGAHGNIQYF. The CDR3 nucleotides read TGTGCCAGCTCACCAGGAGGGGCACACGGAAACATTCAGTACTTC. Based on the CDR3 plus reference TRBV18 and TRBJ2-4, the full variable domain is NAGVMQNPRHLVRRRGQEARLRCSPMKGHSHVYWYRQLPEEGLKFMVYLQKENIIDESGMPKERFSAEFPKEGPSILRIQQVVRGDSAAYFCASSPGGAHGNIQYFGAGTRLSVL.

The chain combines TRBV19 with TRBJ1-2, with 7 nucleotides matching TRBD1. The CDR3 extends over 14 amino acids. Losses at the gene ends were 3 bases for V and 5 bases for J; bases not matched to a gene: 6. CDR1 is LNHDA and CDR2 is SQIVND in the germline V gene (reference sequence). The CDR3 DNA reads as TGTGCCAGTAGTATCACAGTGACAGGGTATGGCTACACCTTC. Amino acid sequence: CASSITVTGYGYTF.

This clone appeared once. This chain links TRBV20-1 with TRBJ2-1; D is undetermined. CDR3 length equals 11 residues. Per germline, CDR1 DFQATT and CDR2 SNEGSKA (reference sequence). V was clipped by 3 bases and J by 9 bases, with 9 bases between them. CDR3 in DNA: TGCAGTGCTAGTGTGGCGGTTGAGCAGTTCTTC. This sequence encodes CSASVAVEQFF.

With respect to this clone: The junction and the germline gene differ at one end; a read error may be behind it. The same CDR3 also results from other DNA sequences found in this sample. V gene TRBV6-5 combines with J gene TRBJ2-7; possible D gene TRBD1, 6 bases. Germline CDR1 is MNHEY and CDR2 is SVGAGI. The CDR3 covers 14 residues. In DNA form, the CDR3 reads TGTGCCAGCAGTCGCAGGGACATAGCCTACGAGCAGTACTTT. This sequence encodes CASSRRDIAYEQYF.

The chain links TRBV19 to TRBJ2-2; 10 positions agree with TRBD1. The V gene end was trimmed by 6 bases and the J gene end by 2 bases; junction bases not matched to a gene: 6. The germline V gene encodes CDR1 LNHDA and CDR2 SQIVND (reference sequence). This CDR3 spans 16 amino acids. CDR3 in amino acids: CASSRDRGTNTGELFF. The CDR3 DNA sequence: TGTGCCAGTAGCCGGGACAGGGGAACTAACACCGGGGAGCTGTTTTTT.